This is a list of T cell receptor beta chains from one sample in a study of blood T cell repertoires in COVID-19. The method was immunoSEQ multiplex PCR; TCRdb's version includes in-frame clones alone and lacks a portion of them. The repertoire holds fewer than 80,000 clones, with just over 85% as singletons. The sequenced sample consisted of peripheral blood. The receptors were gathered from a man aged 25-45 years with acute or convalescent COVID-19. Both conserved end residues are trimmed from each CDR3.

V gene: TRBV5-1
CDR3 length: 13
CDR3 protein: ASSSDRRKISPLH

V gene: TRBV5-6
CDR3 length: 13
CDR3 protein: ASSAGGTGMNEQF

V gene: TRBV7-2
CDR3 length: 11
CDR3 protein: ASGTTGGNTIY

V gene: TRBV18
CDR3 length: 14
CDR3 protein: ASSSGQGSTGNTIY

V gene: TRBV3-1/TRBV3-2
CDR3 length: 14
CDR3 protein: ASSHRLAGGQETQY

V gene: TRBV28
CDR3 length: 12
CDR3 protein: ASSRQEVWGGYT

V gene: TRBV5-4
CDR3 length: 15
CDR3 protein: ASRTLAGGPMGNEQF

V gene: TRBV25-1
CDR3 length: 10
CDR3 protein: ASSGSQETQY

V gene: TRBV19
CDR3 length: 14
CDR3 protein: ASSRGDATFTDTQY

V gene: TRBV7-2
CDR3 length: 13
CDR3 protein: ASSYDPGLAETQY

V gene: TRBV2
CDR3 length: 14
CDR3 protein: ASSLQGNGGNSPLH

V gene: TRBV3-1/TRBV3-2
CDR3 length: 15
CDR3 protein: ASSRTTSGRLQETQY

V gene: TRBV5-4
CDR3 length: 14
CDR3 protein: ASSLRSGGIENIQY

V gene: TRBV6-2/TRBV6-3
CDR3 length: 14
CDR3 protein: ASSYLGTGPLGAQH

V gene: TRBV3-1/TRBV3-2
CDR3 length: 14
CDR3 protein: ASSLTAASSGNTIY

V gene: TRBV3-1/TRBV3-2
CDR3 length: 13
CDR3 protein: ASSKGTGNTGELF

V gene: TRBV11-2
CDR3 length: 15
CDR3 protein: ASSLAIGRAPNYGYT

V gene: TRBV6-6
CDR3 length: 10
CDR3 protein: ASSPSDRAAQ

V gene: TRBV5-4
CDR3 length: 14
CDR3 protein: ASSLMSRASGDGYT

V gene: TRBV24-1
CDR3 length: 12
CDR3 protein: ATKGGLSTDTQY

V gene: TRBV6-6
CDR3 length: 18
CDR3 protein: ASSLTGLAGGSQVYNEQF

V gene: TRBV6-1
CDR3 length: 13
CDR3 protein: ASSETFGQPYGYT

V gene: TRBV11-3
CDR3 length: 11
CDR3 protein: ASSFGQGYEQY

V gene: TRBV7-9
CDR3 length: 13
CDR3 protein: ASSLEGSFQETQY

V gene: TRBV10-1
CDR3 length: 16
CDR3 protein: ASSPLAGAGSKTGELF

V gene: TRBV6-5
CDR3 length: 12
CDR3 protein: ASRPTGGGTPLH

V gene: TRBV30
CDR3 length: 12
CDR3 protein: AWSVQRQKETQY

V gene: TRBV9
CDR3 length: 12
CDR3 protein: ASSSHEAPDTQY

V gene: TRBV6-2/TRBV6-3
CDR3 length: 14
CDR3 protein: ASSYLASGSSGELF

V gene: TRBV2
CDR3 length: 11
CDR3 protein: ASSRQNTGELF

V gene: TRBV19
CDR3 length: 13
CDR3 protein: ASSQATGTGNTIY

V gene: TRBV9
CDR3 length: 11
CDR3 protein: ASSVQAGNTIY

V gene: TRBV28
CDR3 length: 12
CDR3 protein: ASRDGTGHYGYT

V gene: TRBV30
CDR3 length: 13
CDR3 protein: AWSATGTGGNTIY

V gene: TRBV7-9
CDR3 length: 11
CDR3 protein: ASSLLEYYGYT

V gene: TRBV29-1
CDR3 length: 12
CDR3 protein: SVRIQGGQETQY

V gene: TRBV9
CDR3 length: 14
CDR3 protein: ASSPSRGPSITGAF

V gene: TRBV9
CDR3 length: 13
CDR3 protein: ASSPQGRDNSPLH

V gene: TRBV6-5
CDR3 length: 11
CDR3 protein: ASSSGFSDTQY

V gene: TRBV19
CDR3 length: 10
CDR3 protein: ASSYRRQPQH

V gene: TRBV11-2
CDR3 length: 11
CDR3 protein: ASGITGNTEAF

V gene: TRBV6-6
CDR3 length: 12
CDR3 protein: ASRPDRGDYGYT

V gene: TRBV4-2
CDR3 length: 15
CDR3 protein: ASSQDNVQGDVGELF

V gene: TRBV7-2
CDR3 length: 14
CDR3 protein: ASSLDGGPGAGELF

V gene: TRBV7-3
CDR3 length: 14
CDR3 protein: ASSQYGQRNTGELF

V gene: TRBV20-1
CDR3 length: 13
CDR3 protein: SASPSGRVTGELF

V gene: TRBV29-1
CDR3 length: 8
CDR3 protein: SVLNDEQY

V gene: TRBV5-1
CDR3 length: 14
CDR3 protein: ASSFTSGSSYNEQF

V gene: TRBV19
CDR3 length: 10
CDR3 protein: ASGSGVRPQH

V gene: TRBV27
CDR3 length: 13
CDR3 protein: ASSSLDREADTQY

V gene: TRBV11-3
CDR3 length: 13
CDR3 protein: AGSLDSGSFETQY

V gene: TRBV19
CDR3 length: 14
CDR3 protein: ASRPAGGRNTGELF

V gene: TRBV10-3
CDR3 length: 10
CDR3 protein: AIQGVTDTQY